The clone carrying this T cell receptor beta chain has just one count. J lost 2 bases, V lost 4 bases, and 3 bases had no gene match. The CDR3 consists of 14 residues. From germline, CDR1 is SGHRS and CDR2 YFSETQ. Seattle's enrolled individuals joined amid active infection and were then monitored longitudinally. These data belong to a study of blood T cell repertoires in COVID-19. About the study: Samples of COVID-19 (acute and convalescent) were obtained from the United States, Italy and Spain. T cells, B-cell-depleted T cells, or PBMCs supplied cDNA or gDNA.

Per the authors' pipeline: Nucleated cell counts were estimated from reference gene primer amplification. Clones were sequenced by immunoSEQ multiplex PCR, and TCRdb holds only the in-frame ones, with some missing. The V and J calls and clone size come from that table; D and trimming were worked out from the DNA. The sample includes 300,000 to 350,000 clones, 75% to 90% of them seen just once. The chain uses TRBV5-1 and TRBJ2-7; 10 nucleotides align to TRBD1. This clonotype was obtained from a woman between 50 and 59 years old with COVID-19, enrolled during active disease. Material for sequencing was peripheral blood. The CDR3 DNA sequence: TGCGCCAGCAGCACTGGACAGGGGGCCTACGAGCAGTACTTC. Protein product: CASSTGQGAYEQYF.